This TCR beta chain was sequenced in a study of T-cell reconstitution after alpha-beta-depleted transplantation in children. The TCRbeta library incorporated unique molecular identifiers. TCRdb reprocessed the PCR reads with MiXCR, giving one entry per CDR3 protein. Of under 50,000 distinct CDR3 sequences detected, under 60% appear once; the ten largest clones hold roughly two fifths. CDR3 length: 16 residues. Germline assignment: CDR1 LGHNA and CDR2 YNFKEQ. The germline V and J ends were trimmed by 4 bases and 5 bases, with 18 bases remaining between them. The clonotype originates from a boy younger than two with SCID, due to receive a stem cell transplant. The chain uses TRBV4-2 and TRBJ1-5, with D possibly being TRBD1 (5 bases). Sequencing used peripheral blood, obtained before TCRalphabeta/CD19-depleted stem cell transplant. The CDR3 loop reads CASSPGRGWKDQPQHF. Written as DNA, the CDR3 is TGTGCCAGCAGCCCCGGGCGGGGCTGGAAGGATCAGCCCCAGCATTTT.